This section outlines one T cell receptor (beta chain) sequence together with its context. The data are from a study of blood T cell repertoires in COVID-19. Study at large: Researchers got acute and convalescent COVID-19 samples from the United States, Italy and Spain. T cells, B-cell-depleted T cells, or PBMCs provided the cDNA or gDNA that served as material.

Per the original methods: Estimated nucleated cell counts came from reference gene primer amplification. The method was immunoSEQ multiplex PCR; TCRdb's version includes in-frame clones alone and lacks a portion of them. For V, J and clone size, that table is used; D and trimming come from the DNA. Of approximately 150,000 clones listed, about 90% were seen once; the top ten hold over 9.5%. Trimming cost V 1 base and J 4 bases, with 7 bases left between them. The CDR3 spans 13 residues. CDR1 SGHNT and CDR2 YYREEE come from the germline V gene (reference sequence). The sequenced material came from peripheral blood. The TCR originated in a man aged 60 to 75 with active or convalescent COVID-19. This rearrangement joins TRBV5-4 to TRBJ2-3; the D gene is possibly TRBD1 (5 bases). The CDR3 protein is CASSLTGSDTQYF. The CDR3 nucleotides read TGTGCCAGCAGCTTGACAGGTTCAGATACGCAGTATTTT. The variable domain in full, completed from reference TRBV5-4 and TRBJ2-3, reads ETGVTQSPTHLIKTRGQQVTLRCSSQSGHNTVSWYQQALGQGPQFIFQYYREEENGRGNFPPRFSGLQFPNYSSELNVNALELDDSALYLCASSLTGSDTQYFGPGTRLTVL.